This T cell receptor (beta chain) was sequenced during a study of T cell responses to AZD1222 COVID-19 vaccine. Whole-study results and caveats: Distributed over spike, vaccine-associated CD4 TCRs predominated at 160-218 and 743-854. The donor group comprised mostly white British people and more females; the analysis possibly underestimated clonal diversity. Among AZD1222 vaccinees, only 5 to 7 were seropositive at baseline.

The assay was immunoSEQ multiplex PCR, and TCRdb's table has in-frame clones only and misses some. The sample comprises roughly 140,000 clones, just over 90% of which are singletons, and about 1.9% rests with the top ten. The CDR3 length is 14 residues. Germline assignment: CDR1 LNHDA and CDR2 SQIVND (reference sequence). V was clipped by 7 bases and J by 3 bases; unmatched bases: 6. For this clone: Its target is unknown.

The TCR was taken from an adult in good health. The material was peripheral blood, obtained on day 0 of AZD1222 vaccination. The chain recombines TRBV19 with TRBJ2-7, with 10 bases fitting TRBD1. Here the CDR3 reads CASTDGDRGYEQYF. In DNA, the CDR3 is TGTGCCAGTACCGATGGGGACAGGGGCTACGAGCAGTACTTC.